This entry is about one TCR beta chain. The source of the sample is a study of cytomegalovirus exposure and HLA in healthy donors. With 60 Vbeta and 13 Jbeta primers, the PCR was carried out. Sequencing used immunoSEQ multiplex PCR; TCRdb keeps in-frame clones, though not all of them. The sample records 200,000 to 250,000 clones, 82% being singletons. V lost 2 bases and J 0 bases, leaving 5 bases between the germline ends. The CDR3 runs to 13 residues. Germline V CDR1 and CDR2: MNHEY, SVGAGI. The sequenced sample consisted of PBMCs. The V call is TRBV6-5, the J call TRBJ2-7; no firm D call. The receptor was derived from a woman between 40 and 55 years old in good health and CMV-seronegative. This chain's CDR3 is CASSYASSYEQYF. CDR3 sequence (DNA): TGTGCCAGCAGTTACGCGTCCTCCTACGAGCAGTACTTC.